Following are 29 T cell receptor beta chains from one sample sequenced in a study of blood T cell repertoires in COVID-19 (dated by TCRdb to the early 2020s). Library creation used the immunoSEQ multiplex PCR assay. The source is immuneACCESS, and TCRdb retained only in-frame sequences with V and J called. Part of the clones is not carried over; for the studies checked, unresolved V genes explain less than half of this, and the remainder is unexplained. The sample table records some 360,000 clones; roughly 86% of these occur just once. Under 3% of the sample comes from the top ten. The sample comprised peripheral blood. Source of these receptors: a woman aged 55-69 years with COVID-19, enrolled during active disease.

V gene TRBV14 combines with J gene TRBJ1-2; D not certain. From germline, CDR1 is SGHDN and CDR2 FVKESK. The CDR3 is made up of 13 amino acids. Deletions cut 2 bases from V and 5 bases from J, with 9 bases between. In DNA form, the CDR3 reads TGTGCCAGCAGCCAACGGGGTACTTATGGCTACACCTTC. This encodes CASSQRGTYGYTF.

This clone was detected only once. J is TRBJ1-1 and V is TRBV18, with D uncertain. The CDR3 totals 13 residues. Germline assignment: CDR1 KGHSH and CDR2 LQKENI. V was trimmed by 6 bases and J by 0 bases, leaving 8 bases between them. The CDR3 nucleotides are TGTGCCAGCTCGCCCGACATGAACACTGAAGCTTTCTTT. This translates into CASSPDMNTEAFF.

The V gene is TRBV27, the J gene TRBJ2-3; 14 bases line up with TRBD2. CDR3 length: 16 residues. Trimming removed 4 bases from V and 8 bases from J; junction bases left unmatched: 8. CDR1 MNHEY and CDR2 SMNVEV come from the germline V gene (reference sequence). CDR3 nucleotide sequence: TGTGCCAGCAGTTCCGGACTAGCGGGGGGTATTGCTACGCAGTATTTT. It encodes CASSSGLAGGIATQYF.

This chain joins TRBV7-3 and TRBJ1-1; no clear D. V was trimmed by 1 base and J by 6 bases, leaving 9 bases between them. This CDR3 comprises 13 residues. CDR1 is SGHTA and CDR2 is FQGTGA in the germline V gene. In nucleotides, the CDR3 is TGTGCCAGCAGCTTAATGCTGAGCGCTGAAGCTTTCTTT. Its protein is CASSLMLSAEAFF.

This clone was seen a handful of times. This chain uses TRBV4-1 with TRBJ2-7; D is possibly TRBD2 (6 bases). The CDR3 sequence is 16 residues long. V lost 1 base and J lost 3, with 16 bases in between. The germline V gene encodes CDR1 MGHRA and CDR2 YSYEKL. The CDR3 DNA reads as TGCGCCAGCAGCCAAGCCATCGGGGGTTCTGACTACGAGCAGTACTTC. Protein sequence: CASSQAIGGSDYEQYF.

The V gene is TRBV5-1, the J gene TRBJ1-1, with D uncertain. Germline V lookup: CDR1 SGHRS, CDR2 YFSETQ. This CDR3 contains 14 residues. V was shortened by 4 bases and J by 7 bases, with 17 bases between the two germline ends. The CDR3 here is CASSPAGARVEAFF. CDR3 in DNA: TGCGCCAGCAGCCCCGCAGGCGCCCGCGTTGAAGCTTTCTTT.

The gene calls are TRBV6-5 and TRBJ1-1; 7 positions agree with TRBD1. This CDR3 comprises 11 residues. Per germline, CDR1 MNHEY and CDR2 SVGAGI. V shed 6 bases, J shed 11 bases, and the junction held 6 bases outside the gene matches. This chain's CDR3 is CASRVDRHAFF. CDR3 DNA: TGTGCCAGCAGGGTGGACAGGCACGCTTTCTTT.

The chain joins TRBV3-1 (or the pseudogene TRBV3-2) to TRBJ1-5; 7 nucleotides match TRBD1. The CDR3 has 15 amino acids. J gave up 7 bases and V 1 base, and 7 bases lay outside the gene matches. CDR1 is LGHDT and CDR2 is YNNKEL in the germline V gene (reference sequence). This CDR3 is CASSQGQGRKQPQHF. Here the CDR3 DNA reads TGTGCCAGCAGCCAAGGACAGGGCAGAAAGCAGCCCCAGCATTTT.

The chain employs TRBV7-6 and TRBJ1-1; no reliable D call. Trimming removed 5 bases at V and 1 base at J, with 14 bases between. This CDR3 contains 15 residues. Germline loops: CDR1 SGHVS, CDR2 FNYEAQ. The CDR3 sequence: CASSQLTTENTEAFF. The CDR3, as DNA: TGTGCCAGCAGCCAATTGACCACAGAGAACACTGAAGCTTTCTTT.

The CDR3 DNA reads as TGTGCCAGTAAGGTGAGGACGACTACGAACACCGGGGAGCTGTTTTTT. Residues: CASKVRTTTNTGELFF. The chain employs TRBV19 and TRBJ2-2, with D possibly matching TRBD2 (5 bases). Germline V gene sequence: CDR1 LNHDA, CDR2 SQIVND (reference sequence). This CDR3 comprises 16 residues. The V end was cut by 7 bases, the J end by 0 bases, with 15 bases between.

The chain couples TRBV19 to TRBJ2-2, with 7 bases lining up with TRBD1. Germline V lookup: CDR1 LNHDA, CDR2 SQIVND (reference sequence). With V trimmed by 6 bases and J by 3 bases, 7 bases remained unmatched. The CDR3 consists of 15 residues. The CDR3 DNA reads as TGTGCCAGTAGCAGCCGACAGGGAGACACCGGGGAGCTGTTTTTT. It yields the protein CASSSRQGDTGELFF.

The chain couples TRBV6-5 to TRBJ1-3; TRBD1 aligns across 10 bases. This CDR3 contains 14 residues. The junction had 4 bases not matched to a gene; V was cut back by 7 bases and J by 4 bases. CDR1 is MNHEY, CDR2 SVGAGI, per germline. The chain's CDR3 is CASNPDRGGNTIYF. The CDR3 DNA sequence: TGTGCCAGCAATCCGGACAGGGGGGGAAACACCATATATTTT.

The genes are TRBV4-2 and TRBJ1-3; D perhaps matches TRBD1 (5 bases). CDR1 is LGHNA and CDR2 is YNFKEQ in the germline V gene. This CDR3 is 20 amino acids long. V was shortened by 0 bases and J by 0 bases, with 21 bases between the two germline ends. CDR3: CASSQDGRPTAEISGNTIYF. The CDR3 nucleotides are TGTGCCAGCAGCCAAGACGGACGACCGACAGCCGAGATCTCTGGAAACACCATATATTTT.

The CDR3 region is CASRPDRESSGANVLTF. The CDR3 DNA reads TGTGCCAGCAGGCCGGACAGGGAGAGCTCTGGGGCCAACGTCCTGACTTTC. The chain couples TRBV14 to TRBJ2-6, with 8 positions matching TRBD1. This CDR3 is built from 17 residues. The J segment lost 0 bases and the V segment lost 6 bases, leaving 7 bases of the junction unmatched. Germline CDR1 SGHDN, CDR2 FVKESK. Based on the CDR3 plus reference TRBV14 and TRBJ2-6, the full variable domain is EAGVTQFPSHSVIEKGQTVTLRCDPISGHDNLYWYRRVMGKEIKFLLHFVKESKQDESGMPNNRFLAERTGGTYSTLKVQPAELEDSGVYFCASRPDRESSGANVLTFGAGSRLTVL.

The J gene is TRBJ1-1, the V gene TRBV12-2; TRBD1, the table's D call, lacks a check against the DNA. TRBV12-2 is termed a pseudogene. This CDR3 region has 20 residues. The CDR3 region is CASRLFCKGAGGCMNTEAFF. As DNA, the CDR3 is TGTGCAAGTCGCTTATTTTGTAAGGGGGCCGGGGGCTGCATGAACACTGAAGCTTTCTTT.

The rearrangement links TRBV5-1 to TRBJ2-3; possibly TRBD1 for D (6 bases). This CDR3 comprises 15 residues. Per germline, CDR1 SGHRS and CDR2 YFSETQ. V gave up 4 bases and J gave up 1 base, with 13 bases separating them. The CDR3 sequence is CASSPQGPRTDTQYF. The CDR3 DNA reads TGCGCCAGCAGCCCACAGGGACCGCGCACAGATACGCAGTATTTT.

The chain employs TRBV9 and TRBJ1-1; 12 positions agree with TRBD1. Germline CDR1 reads SGDLS; CDR2 reads YYNGEE. There are 17 residues in the CDR3. Germline trimming cut 2 bases from V and 2 bases from J; bases unmatched to any gene: 7. CDR3 residues: CASSVRDRGHLNTEAFF. The CDR3 DNA sequence: TGTGCCAGCAGCGTTAGGGACAGGGGGCATCTAAACACTGAAGCTTTCTTT.

The rearrangement joins TRBV12-5 to TRBJ2-3; possible D gene TRBD2, 7 bases. Germline V lookup: CDR1 LGHNT, CDR2 FRNRAP. V gave up 3 bases and J gave up 1 base, with 14 bases separating them. This CDR3 region has 16 residues. CDR3 bases: TGTGCTAGTGGTTTTGGGGGAGGGGGTCGCACAGATACGCAGTATTTT. This codes for CASGFGGGGRTDTQYF.

This clone occurred a few times. The chain uses TRBV28 and TRBJ1-2; D not resolved. The germline CDR1 and CDR2 sequences are MDHEN and SYDVKM. The CDR3 totals 15 residues. V was clipped by 7 bases and J by 6 bases, with 21 bases between them. This CDR3 is CASISVAYLPHGYTF. The CDR3 DNA reads TGTGCCAGCATCTCTGTCGCCTACCTGCCCCATGGCTACACCTTC.

V is TRBV3-1 (or the pseudogene TRBV3-2) and J is TRBJ1-2; 10 bases match TRBD1. After removal of 1 base from V and 11 bases from J, the junction contained 7 bases not matched to a gene. The CDR3 covers 14 residues. Germline V gene sequence: CDR1 LGHDT, CDR2 YNNKEL (reference sequence). The CDR3 sequence: CASSQGDRGVWYTF. The CDR3 DNA follows: TGTGCCAGCAGCCAAGGGGACAGGGGCGTTTGGTACACCTTC.

The chain employs TRBV5-4 and TRBJ1-2; 10 positions match TRBD1. V trimming: 4 bases; J trimming: 3 bases; junction bases outside the gene matches: 6. The CDR3 sequence is 15 residues long. CDR1 and CDR2 (germline): SGHNT, YYREEE (reference sequence). This CDR3 reads CASSAGQGRYYGYTF. The CDR3 DNA is TGTGCCAGCAGCGCGGGACAGGGGAGGTACTATGGCTACACCTTC.

This clone was observed once. The genes are TRBV12-5 and TRBJ2-1, with D tentatively TRBD1 (5 bases). The germline V gene has CDR1 LGHNT and CDR2 FRNRAP. Trimming stripped 0 bases from V and 0 bases from J, with 9 bases between. CDR3 length: 16 amino acids. CDR3 in DNA: TGTGCTAGTGGTTTGGTACAGGCAAGCTCCTACAATGAGCAGTTCTTC. It codes for CASGLVQASSYNEQFF.

This clone was detected once. The chain joins TRBV30 to TRBJ2-4; D is perhaps TRBD1 (6 bases). The CDR3 consists of 16 residues. The V gene lost 2 bases and the J gene lost 0 bases, with 14 bases spanning the gap. The germline CDR1 and CDR2 sequences are GTSNPN and SVGIG (reference sequence). CDR3 coding DNA: TGTGCCTGGAGTCCGAAGCAGGGGCTAGCCAAAAACATTCAGTACTTC. It translates to CAWSPKQGLAKNIQYF.

A word on this clone: Different DNA sequences within this sample yield the same CDR3. This sequence joins TRBV7-3 and TRBJ2-5, with 9 bases identical to TRBD1. The CDR3 covers 15 residues. The junction had 3 bases not matched to a gene; V was cut back by 0 bases and J by 4 bases. CDR1 is SGHTA, CDR2 FQGTGA, per germline. This CDR3 reads CASSLTGQGGETQYF. The CDR3 DNA reads TGTGCCAGCAGCTTAACGGGACAGGGAGGAGAGACCCAGTACTTC.

This chain links TRBV20-1 with TRBJ1-1; no clear D gene. The CDR3 has 13 amino acids. Germline V gene sequence: CDR1 DFQATT, CDR2 SNEGSKA (reference sequence). V was clipped by 3 bases and J by 10 bases, with 18 bases between them. DNA of the CDR3: TGCAGTGCTAGTCGGCCGGGAGAGAACAGAGCTTTCTTT. Translated: CSASRPGENRAFF.

The rearrangement links TRBV5-1 to TRBJ1-5; TRBD1 matches at 9 bases. With 5 bases clipped from V and 3 bases from J, the junction kept 6 bases outside the gene matches. CDR3 length: 15 amino acids. From germline, CDR1 is SGHRS and CDR2 YFSETQ. In DNA, the CDR3 is TGCGCCAGCAGTCGGACAGGGGAGGACAATCAGCCCCAGCATTTT. It yields the protein CASSRTGEDNQPQHF.

In its sample, this clone was seen a few times. The chain joins TRBV4-2 to TRBJ1-1, with no clear D. Germline V gene sequence: CDR1 LGHNA, CDR2 YNFKEQ. This CDR3 is built from 15 residues. The germline V and J ends were trimmed by 1 base and 0 bases, with 9 bases remaining between them. CDR3 nucleotides: TGTGCCAGCAGCCAAGTGCAAGACATGAACACTGAAGCTTTCTTT. Translation: CASSQVQDMNTEAFF.

This clone was seen once. The chain recombines TRBV13 with TRBJ2-7, with 11 bases fitting TRBD2. Germline V gene sequence: CDR1 PRHDT, CDR2 FYEKMQ (reference sequence). The CDR3 loop spans 15 amino acids. V gave up 4 bases and J gave up 3 bases; unmatched junction bases: 5. CDR3 sequence: CASSSELAGDYEQYF. In DNA, the CDR3 is TGTGCCAGCAGCTCAGAACTAGCGGGAGACTACGAGCAGTACTTC.

The chain recombines TRBV4-1 with TRBJ2-7; 11 positions match TRBD2. V was pared by 0 bases and J by 3 bases, with 10 bases of the junction left unmatched. The CDR3 has 18 amino acids. The germline CDR1 and CDR2 sequences are MGHRA and YSYEKL. CDR3: CASSQDQTSGGPFYEQYF. The CDR3 DNA reads TGCGCCAGCAGCCAAGATCAAACTAGCGGGGGTCCATTCTACGAGCAGTACTTC.